These T cell receptor beta chains were read from a single sample in a study of cytomegalovirus exposure and HLA in healthy donors. Produced via immunoSEQ multiplex PCR; TCRdb's table is partial and in-frame only. This repertoire includes some 120,000 clones. Sequencing was done on a sample of PBMCs. These receptor sequences come from a man aged 40-50 years in good health and CMV-seropositive. CDR3s include the opening cysteine and the closing phenylalanine or tryptophan. The D gene is left open where the match is weak.

D gene,V gene,J gene,CDR3 protein,CDR3 DNA
-,TRBV11-3,TRBJ1-1,CASSLDSTEAFF,TGTGCCAGCAGCTTAGACAGCACTGAAGCTTTCTTT
-,TRBV7-9,TRBJ2-3,CASSPRGPDTQYF,TGTGCCAGCAGCCCTAGGGGTCCAGATACGCAGTATTTT
-,TRBV5-4,TRBJ2-7,CASSLKGGGQYF,TGTGCCAGCAGCTTGAAAGGGGGGGGGCAGTACTTC
-,TRBV11-2,TRBJ2-1,CASSLDRSGYNEQFF,TGTGCCAGCAGCTTAGATCGGAGCGGGTACAATGAGCAGTTCTTC
-,TRBV2,TRBJ2-3,CASSEAGLASTDTQYF,TGTGCCAGCAGTGAAGCGGGACTCGCGAGCACAGATACGCAGTATTTT
TRBD1,TRBV4-1,TRBJ1-1,CASSQRDRGLESEAFF,TGCGCCAGCAGCCAGCGGGACAGGGGGCTTGAATCTGAAGCTTTCTTT
-,TRBV2,TRBJ2-2,CASSEAGGALLGELFF,TGTGCCAGCAGTGAAGCTGGGGGCGCTTTACTCGGGGAGCTGTTTTTT
-,TRBV10-2,TRBJ2-2,CASNHRGAGELFF,TGCGCCAGCAATCATCGGGGAGCGGGGGAGCTGTTTTTT
-,TRBV6-1,TRBJ1-5,CASYGQLDQPQHF,TGTGCCAGCTACGGACAGCTAGATCAGCCCCAGCATTTT
-,TRBV28,TRBJ2-7,CASRRSGDLSYEQYF,TGTGCCAGCAGGAGATCGGGAGACCTCTCCTACGAGCAGTACTTC
-,TRBV9,TRBJ1-2,CASSVAAGDYGYTF,TGTGCCAGCAGCGTAGCGGCAGGGGACTATGGCTACACCTTC
-,TRBV25-1,TRBJ2-1,CASSGGRAPYNEQFF,TGTGCCAGCAGTGGGGGCAGGGCCCCCTACAATGAGCAGTTCTTC
TRBD2,TRBV15,TRBJ2-7,CATSRVGLAGDEQYF,TGTGCCACCAGCAGAGTGGGGCTAGCGGGAGACGAGCAGTACTTC
-,TRBV5-6,TRBJ1-4,CASSLLPLTQTGNEKLFF,TGTGCCAGCAGCTTGTTACCTTTGACGCAGACCGGGAATGAAAAACTGTTTTTT